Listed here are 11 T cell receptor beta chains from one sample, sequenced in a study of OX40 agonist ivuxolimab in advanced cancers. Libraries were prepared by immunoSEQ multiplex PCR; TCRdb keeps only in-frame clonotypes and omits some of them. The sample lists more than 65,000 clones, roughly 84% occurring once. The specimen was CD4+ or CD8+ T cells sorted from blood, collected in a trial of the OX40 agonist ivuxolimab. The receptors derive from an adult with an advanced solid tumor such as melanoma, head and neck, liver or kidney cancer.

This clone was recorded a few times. The CDR3 protein is CASSPWGSYGYTF. The CDR3 coding sequence is TGCGCCAGCAGCCCGTGGGGGTCCTATGGCTACACCTTC. The J gene is TRBJ1-2, the V gene TRBV5-1; D may be TRBD1 (5 bases). The germline V gene encodes CDR1 SGHRS and CDR2 YFSETQ. The CDR3 contains 13 residues. V dropped 4 bases and J dropped 4 bases, with 11 bases sitting between them. Full variable domain (missing parts from reference TRBV5-1 and TRBJ1-2): KAGVTQTPRYLIKTRGQQVTLSCSPISGHRSVSWYQQTPGQGLQFLFEYFSETQRNKGNFPGRFSGRQFSNSRSEMNVSTLELGDSALYLCASSPWGSYGYTFGSGTRLTVV.

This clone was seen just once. CDR3 DNA sequence: TGTGCCAGCAGTTTAGGTGTGAACACTGAAGCTTTCTTT. Its protein product is CASSLGVNTEAFF. J is TRBJ1-1 and V is TRBV28, with D unclear. Trimming stripped 2 bases from V and 0 bases from J, with 4 bases between. The CDR3 sequence is 13 residues long. Per the germline V gene, CDR1 is MDHEN and CDR2 is SYDVKM.

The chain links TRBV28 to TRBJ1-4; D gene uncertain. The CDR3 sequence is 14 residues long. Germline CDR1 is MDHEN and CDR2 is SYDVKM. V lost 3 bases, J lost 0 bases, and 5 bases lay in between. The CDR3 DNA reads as TGTGCCAGCAGTTTGGGTGCAACTAATGAAAAACTGTTTTTT. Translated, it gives CASSLGATNEKLFF. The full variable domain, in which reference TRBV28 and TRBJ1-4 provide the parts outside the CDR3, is DVKVTQSSRYLVKRTGEKVFLECVQDMDHENMFWYRQDPGLGLRLIYFSYDVKMKEKGDIPEGYSVSREKKERFSLILESASTNQTSMYLCASSLGATNEKLFFGSGTQLSVL.

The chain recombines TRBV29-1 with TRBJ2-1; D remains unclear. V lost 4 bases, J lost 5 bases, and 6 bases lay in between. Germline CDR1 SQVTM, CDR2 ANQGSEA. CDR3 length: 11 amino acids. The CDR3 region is CSVVGHNEQFF. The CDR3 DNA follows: TGCAGCGTTGTCGGGCACAATGAGCAGTTCTTC.

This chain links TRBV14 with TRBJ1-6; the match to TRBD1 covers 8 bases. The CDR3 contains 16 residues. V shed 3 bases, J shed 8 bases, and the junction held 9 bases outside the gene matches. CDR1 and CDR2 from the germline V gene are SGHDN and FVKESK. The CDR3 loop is CASSHPGGAIHSPLHF. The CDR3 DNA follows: TGTGCCAGCAGCCACCCAGGGGGCGCGATTCATTCACCCCTCCACTTT.

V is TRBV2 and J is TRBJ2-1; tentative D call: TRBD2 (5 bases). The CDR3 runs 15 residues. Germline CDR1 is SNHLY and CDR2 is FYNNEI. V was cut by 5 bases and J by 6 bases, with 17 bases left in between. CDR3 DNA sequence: TGTGCCAGCAGTCTTGGGAGCCTCCCGACCAATGAGCAGTTCTTC. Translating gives CASSLGSLPTNEQFF. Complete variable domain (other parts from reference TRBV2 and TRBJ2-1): EPEVTQTPSHQVTQMGQEVILRCVPISNHLYFYWYRQILGQKVEFLVSFYNNEISEKSEIFDDQFSVERPDGSNFTLKIRSTKLEDSAMYFCASSLGSLPTNEQFFGPGTRLTVL.

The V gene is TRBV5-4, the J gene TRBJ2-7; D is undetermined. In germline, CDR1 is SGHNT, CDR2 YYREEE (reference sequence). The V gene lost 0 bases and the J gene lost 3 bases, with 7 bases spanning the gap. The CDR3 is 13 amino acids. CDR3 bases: TGTGCCAGCAGCTTGGTTTCCAGCTACGAGCAGTACTTC. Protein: CASSLVSSYEQYF.

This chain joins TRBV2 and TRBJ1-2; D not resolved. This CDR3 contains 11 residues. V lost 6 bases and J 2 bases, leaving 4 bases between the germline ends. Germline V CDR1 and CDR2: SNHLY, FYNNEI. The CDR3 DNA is TGTGCCAGCAGAGGGAACTATGGCTACACCTTC. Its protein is CASRGNYGYTF. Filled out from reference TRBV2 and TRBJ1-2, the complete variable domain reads EPEVTQTPSHQVTQMGQEVILRCVPISNHLYFYWYRQILGQKVEFLVSFYNNEISEKSEIFDDQFSVERPDGSNFTLKIRSTKLEDSAMYFCASRGNYGYTFGSGTRLTVV.

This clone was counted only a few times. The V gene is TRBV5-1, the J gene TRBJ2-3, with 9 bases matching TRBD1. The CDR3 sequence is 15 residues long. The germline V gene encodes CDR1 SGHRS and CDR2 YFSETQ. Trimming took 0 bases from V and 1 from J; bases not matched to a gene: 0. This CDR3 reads CASSLGTGGTDTQYF. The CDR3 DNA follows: TGCGCCAGCAGCTTGGGGACAGGGGGCACAGATACGCAGTATTTT.

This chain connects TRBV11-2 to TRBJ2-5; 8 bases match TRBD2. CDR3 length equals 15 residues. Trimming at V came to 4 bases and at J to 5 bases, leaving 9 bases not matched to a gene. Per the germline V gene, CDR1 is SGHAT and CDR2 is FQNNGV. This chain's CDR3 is CASSSEAGVWETQYF. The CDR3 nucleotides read TGTGCCAGCAGCTCCGAAGCGGGAGTCTGGGAGACCCAGTACTTC.

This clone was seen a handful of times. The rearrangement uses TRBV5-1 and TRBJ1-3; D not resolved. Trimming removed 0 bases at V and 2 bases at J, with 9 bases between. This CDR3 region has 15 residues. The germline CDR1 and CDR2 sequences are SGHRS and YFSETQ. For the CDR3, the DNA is TGCGCCAGCAGCTTGGAGTATGATGCTGGAAACACCATATATTTT. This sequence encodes CASSLEYDAGNTIYF.